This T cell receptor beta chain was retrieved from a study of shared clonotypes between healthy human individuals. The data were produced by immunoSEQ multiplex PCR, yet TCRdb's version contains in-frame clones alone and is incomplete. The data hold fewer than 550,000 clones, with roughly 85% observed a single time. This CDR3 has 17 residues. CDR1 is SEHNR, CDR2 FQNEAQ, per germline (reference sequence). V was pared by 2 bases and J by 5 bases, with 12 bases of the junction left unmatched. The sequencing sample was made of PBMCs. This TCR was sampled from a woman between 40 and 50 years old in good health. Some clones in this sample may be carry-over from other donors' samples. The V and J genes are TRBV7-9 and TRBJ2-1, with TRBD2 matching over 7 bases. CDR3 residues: CASSLSPLAGANNEQFF. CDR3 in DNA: TGTGCCAGCAGCTTAAGCCCCCTGGCGGGAGCCAACAATGAGCAGTTCTTC.